The 15 T cell receptor beta chains in this list originate from one sample, sequenced in a study of vaccination effects on CD4 cells after COVID-19. What these receptors recognize is not known. Investigators separated out CD4+ T cells once around nine days of culture had passed. Method: immunoSEQ multiplex PCR; TCRdb's copy keeps in-frame clones and lacks some. The data hold 45,000 or so clones, with around 76% observed a single time. Material: CD4+ T cells from PBMCs cultured without peptide, obtained before COVID-19 vaccination. The source is a human donor who had a prior SARS-CoV-2 infection.

This clone came up once. The V and J genes are TRBV30 and TRBJ1-6; D may be TRBD1 (5 bases). The CDR3 length is 22 residues. Germline-derived CDR1 and CDR2 are GTSNPN and SVGIG (reference sequence). Trimming stripped 0 bases from V and 2 bases from J, with 29 bases between. The CDR3 region is CAWSVKIGGGRSPATYNSPLHF. CDR3 nucleotides: TGTGCCTGGAGTGTAAAGATTGGGGGTGGTAGGTCTCCAGCGACCTATAATTCACCCCTCCACTTT.

CDR3 bases: TGTGCCAGCAGCCGGAACCGACAGGGCTCCTACAATGAGCAGTTCTTC. Translated: CASSRNRQGSYNEQFF. The chain is built from TRBV5-6 and TRBJ2-1, with 7 positions matching TRBD1. Per the germline V gene, CDR1 is SGHDT and CDR2 is YYEEEE. Losses at the gene ends were 4 bases for V and 0 bases for J; bases not matched to a gene: 7. This CDR3 is built from 16 residues. Using reference TRBV5-6 and TRBJ2-1 for the parts outside the CDR3, the full variable domain is DAGVTQSPTHLIKTRGQQVTLRCSPKSGHDTVSWYQQALGQGPQFIFQYYEEEERQRGNFPDRFSGHQFPNYSSELNVNALLLGDSALYLCASSRNRQGSYNEQFFGPGTRLTVL.

This clone was picked up one time. J is TRBJ2-7 and V is TRBV16; a weak D match, TRBD2 (6 bases). Per the germline V gene, CDR1 is KGHSY and CDR2 is FQNENV. This CDR3 region has 16 residues. V shed 5 bases and J shed 0 bases, with 17 bases lying between them. CDR3 loop: CASSGEDNRSSYEQYF. DNA for the CDR3: TGTGCCAGCAGCGGGGAGGACAATAGGAGCTCCTACGAGCAGTACTTC. Full variable domain (remainder filled in from reference TRBV16 and TRBJ2-7): GEEVAQTPKHLVRGEGQKAKLYCAPIKGHSYVFWYQQVLKNEFKFLISFQNENVFDETGMPKERFSAKCLPNSPCSLEIQATKLEDSAVYFCASSGEDNRSSYEQYFGPGTRLTVT.

This clone has just a few counts. The chain combines TRBV7-2 with TRBJ1-5; D may be TRBD1 (5 bases). The V gene's germline CDR1 is SGHTA and CDR2 FQGNSA. The ends were cut back, 1 base at V and 7 bases at J, with 14 bases in the middle. The CDR3 is 15 residues long. This CDR3 is CASSLVGVAGQPQHF. The CDR3 DNA follows: TGTGCCAGCAGCTTAGTGGGGGTCGCGGGACAGCCCCAGCATTTT.

The rearrangement joins TRBV7-9 to TRBJ2-1; D may be TRBD2 (6 bases). V lost 1 base, J lost 3 bases, and 19 bases lay in between. Germline V gene sequence: CDR1 SEHNR, CDR2 FQNEAQ (reference sequence). The CDR3 consists of 18 residues. CDR3 nucleotide sequence: TGTGCCAGCAGCTTAGGGATAGGCTCTAGCGACAACTACAATGAGCAGTTCTTC. It yields the protein CASSLGIGSSDNYNEQFF.

The rearrangement uses TRBV5-1 and TRBJ2-5; D not certain. The length of the CDR3 is 15 residues. Looked up from germline, CDR1 is SGHRS and CDR2 is YFSETQ. Trimming pared 0 bases from V and 5 bases from J, leaving 14 bases between. The CDR3 loop reads CASSLGSTGVETQYF. CDR3 coding DNA: TGCGCCAGCAGCTTGGGGTCTACTGGGGTGGAGACCCAGTACTTC.

The chain recombines TRBV2 with TRBJ2-7; 9 positions match TRBD2. In germline, CDR1 is SNHLY, CDR2 FYNNEI. The CDR3 is 16 amino acids. Trimming cost V 6 bases and J 5 bases; bases outside gene matches: 14. The DNA for the CDR3 is TGTGCCAGCAGCAAACTATTGATAGCGGGAGTCCACGAGCAGTACTTC. The encoded protein is CASSKLLIAGVHEQYF.

The chain is built from TRBV5-4 and TRBJ2-3, with 7 bases aligning to TRBD2. The germline CDR1 and CDR2 sequences are SGHNT and YYREEE (reference sequence). The ends lost 0 bases at V and 5 bases at J; junction bases unmatched: 3. CDR3 length equals 14 residues. The CDR3 nucleotides read TGTGCCAGCAGCTTGGCCGGGGGGAAAGATACGCAGTATTTT. This translates into CASSLAGGKDTQYF. Full variable domain (missing parts from reference TRBV5-4 and TRBJ2-3): ETGVTQSPTHLIKTRGQQVTLRCSSQSGHNTVSWYQQALGQGPQFIFQYYREEENGRGNFPPRFSGLQFPNYSSELNVNALELDDSALYLCASSLAGGKDTQYFGPGTRLTVL.

This clone was recorded a few times. The chain recombines TRBV2 with TRBJ1-3; D is perhaps TRBD1 (5 bases). Germline V gives CDR1 SNHLY, CDR2 FYNNEI. V was clipped by 5 bases and J by 0 bases, with 11 bases between them. This CDR3 region has 15 residues. Here the CDR3 reads CASSNQGDSGNTIYF. The CDR3 DNA is TGTGCCAGCAGTAATCAGGGTGACTCTGGAAACACCATATATTTT.

The rearrangement links TRBV4-2 to TRBJ1-2; 9 bases are a match to TRBD1. CDR1 and CDR2 (germline): LGHNA, YNFKEQ. V shed 1 base, J shed 4 bases, and the junction held 4 bases outside the gene matches. This CDR3 is 15 amino acids long. As DNA, the CDR3 is TGTGCCAGCAGCCAAGTAGGACAGGGGAGCTATGGCTACACCTTC. As protein: CASSQVGQGSYGYTF.

In DNA, the CDR3 is TGTGCCAGCAGGGGGGGATCCACAGATACGCAGTATTTT. It is translated as CASRGGSTDTQYF. This chain links TRBV3-1 (or the pseudogene TRBV3-2) with TRBJ2-3, with a weak D call TRBD2 (6 bases). The germline V gene encodes CDR1 LGHDT and CDR2 YNNKEL (reference sequence). V lost 6 bases and J lost 2, with 9 bases in between. The CDR3 contains 13 residues.

This chain uses TRBV5-8 with TRBJ2-4; 10 nucleotides agree with TRBD2. CDR3 length equals 18 residues. V was pared by 4 bases and J by 0 bases, with 10 bases of the junction left unmatched. Germline V gene data show CDR1 as SGHTS and CDR2 as YDEGEE. This chain's CDR3 is CASSHPAGLARAKNIQYF. CDR3 DNA: TGTGCCAGCAGCCATCCGGCGGGACTAGCGCGAGCCAAAAACATTCAGTACTTC.

The rearrangement links TRBV27 to TRBJ2-7, with 7 bases fitting TRBD1. Germline V CDR1 and CDR2: MNHEY, SMNVEV (reference sequence). V dropped 5 bases and J dropped 5; count of bases not matched to a gene: 12. This CDR3 comprises 15 residues. The CDR3 nucleotides read TGTGCCAGCAGTCCCAGAACAGGGGCGAGCGACGAGCAGTACTTC. Translation gives CASSPRTGASDEQYF.

The V call is TRBV18, the J call TRBJ1-2; perhaps TRBD1 as D (5 bases). Deletions cut 6 bases from V and 8 bases from J, with 10 bases between. The V gene's germline CDR1 is KGHSH and CDR2 LQKENI. CDR3 length: 11 amino acids. CDR3 DNA: TGTGCCAGCTCCCCAGGGTTCGGCTACACCTTC. Protein: CASSPGFGYTF.

The chain carries TRBV12-5 and TRBJ1-6; maybe TRBD1 (6 bases). The CDR3 extends over 14 amino acids. Trimming shortened V by 3 bases and J by 8 bases, and 11 bases separated the two germline ends. Germline V gene data show CDR1 as LGHNT and CDR2 as FRNRAP. The CDR3 DNA sequence: TGTGCTAGTGGTTTAGGGGGGATGGATTCACCCCTCCACTTT. It specifies CASGLGGMDSPLHF.